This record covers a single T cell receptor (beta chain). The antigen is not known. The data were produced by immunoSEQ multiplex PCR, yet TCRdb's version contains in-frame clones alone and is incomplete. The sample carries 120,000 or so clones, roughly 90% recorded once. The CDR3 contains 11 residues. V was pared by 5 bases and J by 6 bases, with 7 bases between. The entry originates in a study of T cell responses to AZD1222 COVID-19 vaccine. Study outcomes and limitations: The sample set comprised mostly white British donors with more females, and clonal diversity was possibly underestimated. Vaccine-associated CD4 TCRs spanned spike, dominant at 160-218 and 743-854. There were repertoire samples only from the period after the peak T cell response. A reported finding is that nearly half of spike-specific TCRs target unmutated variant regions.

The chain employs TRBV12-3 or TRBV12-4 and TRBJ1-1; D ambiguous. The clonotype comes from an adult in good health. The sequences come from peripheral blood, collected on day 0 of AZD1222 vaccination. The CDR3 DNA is TGTGCCAGCAGTAAAGGACCTGAAGCTTTCTTT. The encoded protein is CASSKGPEAFF.